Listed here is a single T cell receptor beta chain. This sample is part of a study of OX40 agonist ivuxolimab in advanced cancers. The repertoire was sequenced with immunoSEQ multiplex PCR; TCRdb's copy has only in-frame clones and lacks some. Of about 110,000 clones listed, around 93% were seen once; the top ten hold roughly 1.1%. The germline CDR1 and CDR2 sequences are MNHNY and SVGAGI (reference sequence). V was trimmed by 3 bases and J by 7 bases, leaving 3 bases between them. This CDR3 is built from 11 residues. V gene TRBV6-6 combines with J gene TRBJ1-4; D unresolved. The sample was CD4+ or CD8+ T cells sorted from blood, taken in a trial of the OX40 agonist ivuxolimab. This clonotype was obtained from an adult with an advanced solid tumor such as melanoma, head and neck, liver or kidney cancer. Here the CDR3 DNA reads TGTGCCAGCAGTTATGGTGAAAAACTGTTTTTT. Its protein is CASSYGEKLFF.